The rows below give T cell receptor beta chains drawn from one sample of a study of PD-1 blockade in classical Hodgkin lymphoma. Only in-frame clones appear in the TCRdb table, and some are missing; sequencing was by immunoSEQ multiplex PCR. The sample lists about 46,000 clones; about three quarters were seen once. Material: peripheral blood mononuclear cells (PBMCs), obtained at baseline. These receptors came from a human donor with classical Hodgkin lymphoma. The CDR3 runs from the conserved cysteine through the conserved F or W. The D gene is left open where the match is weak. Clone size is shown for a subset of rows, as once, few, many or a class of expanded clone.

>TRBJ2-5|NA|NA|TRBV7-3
CASSLGKQETQYF
TGTGCCAGCAGCTTAGGCAAGCAAGAGACCCAGTACTTC
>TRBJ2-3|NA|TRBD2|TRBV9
CASSGRWTSGTSTDTQYF
TGTGCCAGCAGCGGAAGGTGGACTAGCGGGACTAGCACAGATACGCAGTATTTT
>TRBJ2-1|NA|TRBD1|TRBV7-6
CASSWDRDNEQFF
TGTGCCAGCAGCTGGGACAGAGACAATGAGCAGTTCTTC
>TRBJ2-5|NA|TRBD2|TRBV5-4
CASSLQGTSGLTGQYF
TGTGCCAGCAGCTTGCAGGGGACTAGCGGCCTTACGGGGCAGTACTTC
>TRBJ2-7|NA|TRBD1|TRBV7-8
CASSFWTGTYEQYF
TGTGCCAGCAGCTTCTGGACAGGTACCTACGAGCAGTACTTC
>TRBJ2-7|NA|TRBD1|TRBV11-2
CASSLGTGGYEQYF
TGTGCCAGCAGCTTAGGGACAGGAGGCTACGAGCAGTACTTC
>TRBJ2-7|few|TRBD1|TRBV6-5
CASSPTGTGFEQYF
TGTGCCAGCAGTCCGACCGGGACAGGTTTTGAGCAGTACTTC
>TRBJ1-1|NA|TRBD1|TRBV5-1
CASRGQGRGNTEAFF
TGCGCCAGCAGGGGACAGGGTAGAGGTAATACTGAAGCTTTCTTT
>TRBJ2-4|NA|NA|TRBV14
CASSQGASVDKAKNIQYF
TGTGCCAGCAGCCAGGGGGCTTCGGTTGATAAGGCCAAAAACATTCAGTACTTC
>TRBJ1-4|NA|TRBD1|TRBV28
CASSTGTGSEKLFF
TGTGCCAGCAGTACCGGGACAGGGTCTGAAAAACTGTTTTTT
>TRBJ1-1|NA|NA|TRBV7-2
CASSTRLNTEAFF
TGTGCCAGCAGCACCCGACTGAACACTGAAGCTTTCTTT
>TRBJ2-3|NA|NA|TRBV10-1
CATSQGFTDTQYF
TGCGCCACCTCGCAGGGGTTCACAGATACGCAGTATTTT
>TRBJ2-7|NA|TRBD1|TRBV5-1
CASSPGQGSYEQYF
TGCGCCAGCAGCCCGGGACAGGGCTCCTACGAGCAGTACTTC
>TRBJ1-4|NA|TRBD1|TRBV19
CASSPRTGRTNEKLFF
TGTGCCAGTAGTCCGAGGACAGGGAGAACTAATGAAAAACTGTTTTTT
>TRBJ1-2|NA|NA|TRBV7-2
CASSLGRYGYTF
TGTGCCAGCAGCTTAGGCCGGTATGGCTACACCTTC
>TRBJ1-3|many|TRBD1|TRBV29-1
CSALGTTGVHGDTIYF
TGCAGCGCCCTAGGAACAACAGGGGTCCATGGGGACACCATATATTTT
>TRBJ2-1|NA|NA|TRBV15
CATSREQGSGEQFF
TGTGCCACCAGCAGAGAACAGGGTAGTGGTGAGCAGTTCTTC
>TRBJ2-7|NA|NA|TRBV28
CATLGLSYEQYF
TGTGCCACCCTCGGGCTCTCCTACGAGCAGTACTTC
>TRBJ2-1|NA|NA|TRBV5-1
CASSLLAGSYNEQFF
TGCGCCAGCAGCTTGTTGGCGGGATCCTACAATGAGCAGTTCTTC
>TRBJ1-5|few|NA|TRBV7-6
CASSSGNQPQHF
TGTGCCAGCAGCTCGGGGAATCAGCCCCAGCATTTT
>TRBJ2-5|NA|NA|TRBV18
CASSRELAQETQYF
TGTGCCAGCTCCCGAGAACTAGCCCAAGAGACCCAGTACTTC
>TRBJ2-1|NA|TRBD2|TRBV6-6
CASSYSGRASEQFF
TGTGCCAGCAGCTATAGCGGGAGGGCCAGTGAGCAGTTCTTC
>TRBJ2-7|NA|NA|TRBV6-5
CASSFGQPGSYEQYF
TGTGCCAGCAGTTTCGGACAGCCTGGCTCCTACGAGCAGTACTTC
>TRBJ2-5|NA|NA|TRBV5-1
CASSLMTPEGETQYF
TGCGCCAGCAGCTTAATGACTCCAGAAGGGGAGACCCAGTACTTC
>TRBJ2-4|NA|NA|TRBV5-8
CASSLPRIRQNIQYF
TGTGCCAGCAGCTTACCCCGGATTCGTCAAAACATTCAGTACTTC
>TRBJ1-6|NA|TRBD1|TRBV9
CASSVSPGQYNSPLHF
TGTGCCAGCAGCGTTTCTCCGGGACAGTATAATTCACCCCTCCACTTT
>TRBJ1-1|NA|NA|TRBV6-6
CASSYPPEGPEAFF
TGTGCCAGCAGTTACCCCCCTGAAGGACCTGAAGCTTTCTTT
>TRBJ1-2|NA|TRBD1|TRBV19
CASSIDRTGTFYGYTF
TGTGCCAGTAGTATAGATCGGACAGGCACCTTCTATGGCTACACCTTC
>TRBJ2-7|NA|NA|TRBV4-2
CASSQGTLAYEQYF
TGTGCCAGCAGCCAAGGGACTTTGGCCTACGAGCAGTACTTC
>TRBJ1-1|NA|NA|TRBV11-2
CASSFDGVGTEAFF
TGTGCCAGCAGCTTTGACGGGGTCGGTACTGAAGCTTTCTTT
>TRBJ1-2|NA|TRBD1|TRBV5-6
CASSGGTGSSVGYGYTF
TGTGCCAGCAGCGGCGGGACAGGGTCGAGTGTGGGATATGGCTACACCTTC
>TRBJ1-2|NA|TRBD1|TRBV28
CASSPPRDRASYGYTF
TGTGCCAGCAGCCCCCCCCGGGACAGGGCTAGCTATGGCTACACCTTC
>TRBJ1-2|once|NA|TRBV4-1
CASSQAAQGLNYGYTF
TGCGCCAGCAGCCAAGCTGCCCAGGGGCTGAACTATGGCTACACCTTC
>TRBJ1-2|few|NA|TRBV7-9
CASSLPPNYGYTF
TGTGCCAGCAGCTTACCACCTAACTATGGCTACACCTTC
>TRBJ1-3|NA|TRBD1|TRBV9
CASSERTGVGNTIYF
TGTGCCAGCAGCGAGAGAACAGGGGTCGGAAACACCATATATTTT
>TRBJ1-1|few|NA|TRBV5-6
CASSLGDTEAFF
TGTGCCAGCAGCTTGGGGGACACTGAAGCTTTCTTT
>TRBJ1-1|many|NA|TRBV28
CASSLAGANTEAFF
TGTGCCAGCAGTTTGGCAGGGGCGAACACTGAAGCTTTCTTT
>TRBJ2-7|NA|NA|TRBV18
CASSRGVTGTYEQYF
TGTGCCAGCTCACGGGGGGTGACAGGCACCTACGAGCAGTACTTC
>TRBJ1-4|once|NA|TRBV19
CASSMGGNEKLFF
TGTGCCAGTAGTATGGGGGGCAATGAAAAACTGTTTTTT
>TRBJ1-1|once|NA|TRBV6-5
CASSYSGLAWGAFF
TGTGCCAGCAGTTACTCGGGGCTGGCGTGGGGAGCTTTCTTT
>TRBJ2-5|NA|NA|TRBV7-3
CASSLGVGRQETQYF
TGTGCCAGCAGCTTAGGGGTCGGGCGCCAAGAGACCCAGTACTTC
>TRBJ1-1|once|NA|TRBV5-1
CASTDQGGNTEAFF
TGCGCCAGCACAGATCAAGGCGGCAACACTGAAGCTTTCTTT
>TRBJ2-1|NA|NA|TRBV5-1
CASSPGILRGEQFF
TGCGCCAGCAGCCCCGGGATTTTGCGGGGTGAGCAGTTCTTC
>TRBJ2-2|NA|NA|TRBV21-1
CASRPGPHTGELFF
TGTGCCAGCAGGCCGGGACCACACACCGGGGAGCTGTTTTTT
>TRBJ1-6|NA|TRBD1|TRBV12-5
CASGLADRANSPLHF
TGTGCTAGTGGTTTGGCCGACAGGGCGAATTCACCCCTCCACTTT
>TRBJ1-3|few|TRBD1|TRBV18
CASSPGTGVSGNTIYF
TGTGCCAGCTCACCAGGGACAGGGGTGTCTGGAAACACCATATATTTT
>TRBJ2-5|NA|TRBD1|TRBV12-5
CASGITTGGKTQYF
TGTGCTAGTGGCATCACTACAGGGGGCAAGACCCAGTACTTC
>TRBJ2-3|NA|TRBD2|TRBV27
CASTLWGGITDTQYF
TGTGCCAGCACACTATGGGGAGGGATAACAGATACGCAGTATTTT
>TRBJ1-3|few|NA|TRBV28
CASTPDFSGNTIYF
TGTGCCAGCACTCCGGACTTCTCTGGAAACACCATATATTTT
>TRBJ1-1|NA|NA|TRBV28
CASSPPDIMNTEAFF
TGTGCCAGCAGCCCCCCGGACATCATGAACACTGAAGCTTTCTTT